Following are 10 T cell receptor beta chains from one sample sequenced in a study of blood T cell repertoires in COVID-19. Data came from immunoSEQ multiplex PCR; TCRdb stores just in-frame clones and leaves some out. The sample lists approximately 180,000 clones; 85% to 90% were seen once. The specimen was peripheral blood. The receptors were sampled from a person aged 65 to 79 with COVID-19, enrolled during active disease.

This chain links TRBV5-6 with TRBJ1-2; the D is unclear. Trimming took 2 bases from V and 2 from J, leaving 7 bases between them. The CDR3 totals 13 residues. CDR1 is SGHDT and CDR2 is YYEEEE in the germline V gene. CDR3 nucleotides: TGTGCCAGCAGCTTTGCCGGGAACTATGGCTACACCTTC. Translated, it gives CASSFAGNYGYTF.

The V and J genes are TRBV28 and TRBJ1-2; 7 positions match TRBD1. This CDR3 is built from 13 residues. Per the germline V gene, CDR1 is MDHEN and CDR2 is SYDVKM. Unmatched junction bases numbered 8, after V lost 10 bases and J lost 3 bases. Here the CDR3 DNA reads TGTGCCACCGGGCAGGGGGTTCACTATGGCTACACCTTC. Its protein is CATGQGVHYGYTF.

The count of this clone is one. This chain links TRBV6-6 with TRBJ2-7; a possible D gene is TRBD1 (7 bases). The CDR3 length is 12 residues. In germline, CDR1 is MNHNY, CDR2 SVGAGI (reference sequence). The V end lost 2 bases, the J end lost 9 bases, and 11 bases lay between the germline ends. CDR3 amino acids: CASSYDREVQYF. DNA of the CDR3: TGTGCCAGCAGTTACGACAGGGAGGTGCAGTACTTC.

The chain joins TRBV28 to TRBJ2-2, with D tentatively TRBD2 (5 bases). This CDR3 contains 15 residues. Trimming pared 7 bases from V and 3 bases from J, leaving 15 bases between. Germline lookup yields CDR1 MDHEN and CDR2 SYDVKM. This CDR3 reads CASKPGIGDTGELFF. DNA of the CDR3: TGTGCCAGCAAGCCCGGGATTGGGGACACCGGGGAGCTGTTTTTT. Complete variable domain (other parts from reference TRBV28 and TRBJ2-2): DVKVTQSSRYLVKRTGEKVFLECVQDMDHENMFWYRQDPGLGLRLIYFSYDVKMKEKGDIPEGYSVSREKKERFSLILESASTNQTSMYLCASKPGIGDTGELFFGEGSRLTVL.

J is TRBJ1-3 and V is TRBV7-9, with D uncertain. The CDR3 extends over 12 amino acids. The V gene lost 1 base and the J gene lost 7 bases, with 5 bases spanning the gap. Germline V gives CDR1 SEHNR, CDR2 FQNEAQ (reference sequence). The CDR3 DNA reads as TGTGCCAGCAGCTTAGACGGGAACACCATATATTTT. This sequence encodes CASSLDGNTIYF.

This chain uses TRBV15 with TRBJ2-1; D gene unclear. Trimming removed 0 bases at V and 2 bases at J, with 5 bases between. CDR1 is LNHNV, CDR2 YYDKDF, per germline (reference sequence). The CDR3 length is 14 residues. Here the CDR3 DNA reads TGTGCCACCAGCAGAGATCCAGCCTACAATGAGCAGTTCTTC. Its protein is CATSRDPAYNEQFF.

This clone was observed a single time. The rearrangement joins TRBV5-1 to TRBJ2-7; perhaps TRBD2 as D (6 bases). V lost 0 bases and J 0 bases, leaving 10 bases between the germline ends. The CDR3 contains 15 residues. Germline V gives CDR1 SGHRS, CDR2 YFSETQ. The CDR3 sequence is CASSLGGEPSYEQYF. The CDR3 region has the DNA TGCGCCAGCAGCTTGGGGGGGGAACCCTCCTACGAGCAGTACTTC.

This clone was observed once. J is TRBJ1-1 and V is TRBV9; 7 bases fit TRBD1. Germline CDR1 reads SGDLS; CDR2 reads YYNGEE. CDR3 length equals 15 residues. Unmatched junction bases numbered 5, after V lost 2 bases and J lost 1 base. CDR3 sequence: CASSVSGTANTEAFF. As DNA, the CDR3 is TGTGCCAGCAGCGTGTCCGGGACAGCGAACACTGAAGCTTTCTTT.

This rearrangement joins TRBV5-6 to TRBJ2-7, with 8 bases fitting TRBD1. With V trimmed by 4 bases and J by 7 bases, 19 bases remained unmatched. The CDR3 is 17 residues long. Germline lookup yields CDR1 SGHDT and CDR2 YYEEEE. The CDR3 nucleotides are TGTGCCAGCAGCCACACCGCGAAAGAGGCAGGGGGCCGGGAGCAGTACTTC. This translates into CASSHTAKEAGGREQYF.

CDR3 residues: CASSEERVYGYTF. The CDR3, as DNA: TGTGCCAGCAGTGAAGAACGGGTCTATGGCTACACCTTC. This rearrangement joins TRBV6-1 to TRBJ1-2; D call uncertain. Germline V gives CDR1 MNHNS, CDR2 SASEGT. The V end lost 1 base, the J end lost 4 bases, and 7 bases lay between the germline ends. The CDR3 is 13 residues long.